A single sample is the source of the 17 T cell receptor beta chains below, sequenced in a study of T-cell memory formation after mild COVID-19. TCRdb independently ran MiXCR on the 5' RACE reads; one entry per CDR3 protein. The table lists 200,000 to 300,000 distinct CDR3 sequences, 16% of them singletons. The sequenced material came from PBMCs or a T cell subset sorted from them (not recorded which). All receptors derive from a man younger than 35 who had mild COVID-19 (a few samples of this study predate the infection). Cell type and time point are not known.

CDR3 in DNA: TGCAGCGTTGAATTAGCGGGGGGGCCAGGGGATACGCAGTATTTT. Its translation: CSVELAGGPGDTQYF. The chain is built from TRBV29-1 and TRBJ2-3; TRBD2 matches 11 bases. The CDR3 consists of 15 residues. Per germline, CDR1 SQVTM and CDR2 ANQGSEA. V lost 2 bases, J lost 6 bases, and 7 bases stayed unmatched.

In DNA, the CDR3 is TGCAGTGCTAGTGGGAGAACGAGAACTGAAGCTTTCTTT. Amino acids: CSASGRTRTEAFF. The rearrangement uses TRBV20-1 and TRBJ1-1; D not certain. In germline, CDR1 is DFQATT, CDR2 SNEGSKA (reference sequence). V was trimmed by 3 bases and J by 5 bases, leaving 13 bases between them. The CDR3 has 13 amino acids.

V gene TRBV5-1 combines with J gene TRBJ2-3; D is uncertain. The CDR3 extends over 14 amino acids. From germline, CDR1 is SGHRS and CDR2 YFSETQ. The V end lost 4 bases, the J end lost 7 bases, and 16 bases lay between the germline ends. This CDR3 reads CASSMGEMANTQYF. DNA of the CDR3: TGCGCCAGCAGCATGGGCGAAATGGCGAATACGCAGTATTTT.

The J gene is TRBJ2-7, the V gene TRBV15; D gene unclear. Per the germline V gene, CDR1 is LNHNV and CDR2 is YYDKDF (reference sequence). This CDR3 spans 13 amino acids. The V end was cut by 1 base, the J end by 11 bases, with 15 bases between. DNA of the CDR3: TGTGCCACCAGCAGAGTCAGATCCCACGCTGAGTACTTC. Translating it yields CATSRVRSHAEYF.

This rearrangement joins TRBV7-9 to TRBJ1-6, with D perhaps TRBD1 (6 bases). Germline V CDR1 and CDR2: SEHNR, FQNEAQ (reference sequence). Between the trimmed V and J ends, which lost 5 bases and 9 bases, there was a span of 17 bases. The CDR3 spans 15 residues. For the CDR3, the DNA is TGTGCCAGCAGCAGGAATACAGGGCCCGGTTCACCCCTCCACTTT. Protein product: CASSRNTGPGSPLHF.

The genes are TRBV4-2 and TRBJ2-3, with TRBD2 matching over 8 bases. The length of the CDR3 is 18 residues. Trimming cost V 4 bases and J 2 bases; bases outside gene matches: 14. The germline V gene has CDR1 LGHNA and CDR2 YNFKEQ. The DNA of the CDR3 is TGTGCCAGCAGCCGCGTACCGGGACTAGGGCTTTTCACAGATACGCAGTATTTT. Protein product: CASSRVPGLGLFTDTQYF.

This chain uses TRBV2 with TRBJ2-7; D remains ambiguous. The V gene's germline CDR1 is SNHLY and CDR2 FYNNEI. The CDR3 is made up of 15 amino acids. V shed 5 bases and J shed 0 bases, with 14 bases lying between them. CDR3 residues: CASSQYGSSSYEQYF. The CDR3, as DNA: TGTGCCAGCAGTCAGTACGGCAGTAGCTCCTACGAGCAGTACTTC.

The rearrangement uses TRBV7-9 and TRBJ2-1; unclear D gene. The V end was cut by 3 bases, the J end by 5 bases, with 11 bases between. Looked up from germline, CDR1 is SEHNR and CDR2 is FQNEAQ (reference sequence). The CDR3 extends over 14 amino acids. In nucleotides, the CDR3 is TGTGCCAGCAGCTTCCCCTTAGAAGACAATGAGCAGTTCTTC. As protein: CASSFPLEDNEQFF.

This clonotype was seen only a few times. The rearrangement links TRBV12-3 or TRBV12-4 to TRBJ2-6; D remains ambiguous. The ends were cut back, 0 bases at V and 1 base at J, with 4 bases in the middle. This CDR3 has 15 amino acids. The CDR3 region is CASSLAASGANVLTF. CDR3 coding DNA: TGTGCCAGCAGTTTAGCGGCTTCTGGGGCCAACGTCCTGACTTTC.

The CDR3 nucleotides read TGTGCCAGCAGTGCGGACAAGCAGCAGTACGTC. Translated, it gives CASSADKQQYV. V and J are TRBV2 and TRBJ2-7; TRBD1 is a possible D gene (5 bases). Germline assignment: CDR1 SNHLY and CDR2 FYNNEI. The CDR3 runs to 11 residues. The ends were cut back, 4 bases at V and 8 bases at J, with 9 bases in the middle.

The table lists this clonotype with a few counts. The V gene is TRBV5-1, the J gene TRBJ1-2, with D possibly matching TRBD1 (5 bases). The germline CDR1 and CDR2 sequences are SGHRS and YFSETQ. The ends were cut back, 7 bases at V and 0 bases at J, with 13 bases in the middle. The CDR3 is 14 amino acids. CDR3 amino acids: CASGSAGPNYGYTF. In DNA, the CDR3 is TGCGCCAGCGGGTCGGCAGGGCCTAACTATGGCTACACCTTC.

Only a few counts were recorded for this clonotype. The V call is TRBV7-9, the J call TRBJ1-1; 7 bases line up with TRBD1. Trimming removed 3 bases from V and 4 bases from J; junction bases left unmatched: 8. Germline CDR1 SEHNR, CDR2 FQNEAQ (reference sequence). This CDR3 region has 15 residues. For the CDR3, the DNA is TGTGCCAGCAGCTTTCCGAGGGGGCTTGGCACTGAAGCTTTCTTT. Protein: CASSFPRGLGTEAFF.

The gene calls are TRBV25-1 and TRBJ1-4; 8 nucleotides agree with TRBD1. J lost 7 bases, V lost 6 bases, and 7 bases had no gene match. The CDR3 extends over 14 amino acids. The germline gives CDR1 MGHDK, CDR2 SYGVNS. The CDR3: CASSDGQGFEKLFF. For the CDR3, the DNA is TGTGCCAGCAGCGACGGACAGGGCTTTGAAAAACTGTTTTTT.

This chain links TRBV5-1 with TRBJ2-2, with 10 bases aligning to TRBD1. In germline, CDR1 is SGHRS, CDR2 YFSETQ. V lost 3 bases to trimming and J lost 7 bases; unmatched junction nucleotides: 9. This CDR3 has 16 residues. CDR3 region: CASSSRDRGPGGELFF. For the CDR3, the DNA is TGCGCCAGCAGCTCCCGGGACAGGGGACCGGGCGGGGAGCTGTTTTTT.

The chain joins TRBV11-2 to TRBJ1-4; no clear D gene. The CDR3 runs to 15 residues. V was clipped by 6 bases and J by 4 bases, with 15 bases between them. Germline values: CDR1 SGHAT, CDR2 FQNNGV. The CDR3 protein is CASRAVGRHNEKLFF. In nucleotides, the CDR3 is TGTGCCAGCAGGGCCGTGGGCAGGCATAATGAAAAACTGTTTTTT.

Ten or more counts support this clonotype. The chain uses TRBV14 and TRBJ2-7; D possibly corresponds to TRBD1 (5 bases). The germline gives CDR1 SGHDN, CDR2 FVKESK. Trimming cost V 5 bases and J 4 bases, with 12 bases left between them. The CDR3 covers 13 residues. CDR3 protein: CASSYSTAYEQYV. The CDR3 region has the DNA TGTGCCAGCAGCTATTCGACAGCTTACGAGCAGTACGTC.

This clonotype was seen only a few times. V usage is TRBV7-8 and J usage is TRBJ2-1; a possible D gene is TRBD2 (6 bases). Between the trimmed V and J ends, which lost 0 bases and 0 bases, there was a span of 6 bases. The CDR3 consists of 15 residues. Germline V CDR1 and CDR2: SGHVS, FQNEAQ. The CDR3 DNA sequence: TGTGCCAGCAGCTTAGCGGGACTCTCCTACAATGAGCAGTTCTTC. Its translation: CASSLAGLSYNEQFF.